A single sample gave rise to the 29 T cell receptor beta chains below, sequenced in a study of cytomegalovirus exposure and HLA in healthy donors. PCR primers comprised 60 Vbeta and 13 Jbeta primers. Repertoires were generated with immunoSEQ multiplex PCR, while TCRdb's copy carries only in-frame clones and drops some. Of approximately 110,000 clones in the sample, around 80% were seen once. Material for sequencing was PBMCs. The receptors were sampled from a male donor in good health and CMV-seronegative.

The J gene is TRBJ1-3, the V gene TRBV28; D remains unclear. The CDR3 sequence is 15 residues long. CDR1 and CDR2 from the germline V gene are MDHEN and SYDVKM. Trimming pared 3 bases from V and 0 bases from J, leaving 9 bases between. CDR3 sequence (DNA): TGTGCCAGCAGTTTTCCCGGGAGCTCTGGAAACACCATATATTTT. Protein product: CASSFPGSSGNTIYF. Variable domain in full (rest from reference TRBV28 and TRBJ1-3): DVKVTQSSRYLVKRTGEKVFLECVQDMDHENMFWYRQDPGLGLRLIYFSYDVKMKEKGDIPEGYSVSREKKERFSLILESASTNQTSMYLCASSFPGSSGNTIYFGEGSWLTVV.

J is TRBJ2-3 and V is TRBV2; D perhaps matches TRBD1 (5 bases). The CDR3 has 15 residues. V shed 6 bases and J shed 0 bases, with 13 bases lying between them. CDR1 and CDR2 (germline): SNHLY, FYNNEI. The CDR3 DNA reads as TGTGCCAGCAGCTTAGGGGCTCCTAGCACAGATACGCAGTATTTT. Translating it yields CASSLGAPSTDTQYF.

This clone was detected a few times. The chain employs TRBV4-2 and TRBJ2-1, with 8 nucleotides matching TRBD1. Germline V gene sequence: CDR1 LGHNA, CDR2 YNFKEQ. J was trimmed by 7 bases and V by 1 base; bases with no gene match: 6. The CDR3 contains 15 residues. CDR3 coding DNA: TGTGCCAGCAGCCAAGGTGGGAACAGGGGGAATGAGCAGTTCTTC. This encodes CASSQGGNRGNEQFF.

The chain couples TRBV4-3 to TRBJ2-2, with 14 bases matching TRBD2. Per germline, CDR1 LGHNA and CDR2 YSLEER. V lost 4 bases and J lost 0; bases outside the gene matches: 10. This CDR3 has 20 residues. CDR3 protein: CASSLGLAGGRATNTGELFF. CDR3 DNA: TGCGCCAGCAGCCTCGGACTAGCGGGAGGCCGGGCGACGAACACCGGGGAGCTGTTTTTT.

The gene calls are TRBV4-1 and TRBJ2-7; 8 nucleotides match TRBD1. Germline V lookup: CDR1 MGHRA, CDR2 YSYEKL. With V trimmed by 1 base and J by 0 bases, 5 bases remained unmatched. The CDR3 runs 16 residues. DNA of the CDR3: TGCGCCAGCAGCCAAGCTGAGGGGACAGGCTCCTACGAGCAGTACTTC. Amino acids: CASSQAEGTGSYEQYF.

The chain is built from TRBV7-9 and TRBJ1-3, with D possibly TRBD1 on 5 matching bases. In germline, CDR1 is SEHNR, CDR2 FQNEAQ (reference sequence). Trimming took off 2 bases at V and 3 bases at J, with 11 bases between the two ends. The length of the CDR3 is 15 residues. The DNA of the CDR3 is TGTGCCAGCAGCTTAAAGGGGTCGGTTGGAAACACCATATATTTT. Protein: CASSLKGSVGNTIYF.

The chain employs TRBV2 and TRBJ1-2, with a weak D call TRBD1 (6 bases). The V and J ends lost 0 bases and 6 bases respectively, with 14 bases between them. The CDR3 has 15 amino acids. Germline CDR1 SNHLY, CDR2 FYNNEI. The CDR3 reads CASSEAAGQGHGYTF. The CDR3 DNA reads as TGTGCCAGCAGTGAAGCTGCCGGTCAGGGGCATGGCTACACCTTC.

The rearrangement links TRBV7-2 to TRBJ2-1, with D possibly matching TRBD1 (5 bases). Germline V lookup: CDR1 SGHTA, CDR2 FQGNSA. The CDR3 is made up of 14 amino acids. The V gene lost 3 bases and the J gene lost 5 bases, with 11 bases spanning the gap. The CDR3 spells CASSLTRANNEQFF. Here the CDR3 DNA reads TGTGCCAGCAGCTTGACCAGGGCGAACAATGAGCAGTTCTTC.

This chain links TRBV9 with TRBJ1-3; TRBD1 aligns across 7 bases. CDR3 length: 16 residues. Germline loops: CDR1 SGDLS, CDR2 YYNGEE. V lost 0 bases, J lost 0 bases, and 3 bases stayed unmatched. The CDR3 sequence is CASSVGGTASGNTIYF. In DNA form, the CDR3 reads TGTGCCAGCAGCGTAGGAGGGACAGCCTCTGGAAACACCATATATTTT.

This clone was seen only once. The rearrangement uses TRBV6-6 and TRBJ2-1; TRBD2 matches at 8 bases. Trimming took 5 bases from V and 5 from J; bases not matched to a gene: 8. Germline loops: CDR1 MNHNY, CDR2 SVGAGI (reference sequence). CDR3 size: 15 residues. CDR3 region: CASSAGTSPDNEQFF. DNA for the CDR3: TGTGCCAGCAGTGCCGGGACTAGTCCCGACAATGAGCAGTTCTTC.

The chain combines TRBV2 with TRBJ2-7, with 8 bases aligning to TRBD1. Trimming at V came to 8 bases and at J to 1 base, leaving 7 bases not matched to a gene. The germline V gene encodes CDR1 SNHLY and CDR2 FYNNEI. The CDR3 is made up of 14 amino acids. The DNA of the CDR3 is TGTGCCAGCCACCCGACAGGGGAGTCCTACGAGCAGTACTTC. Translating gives CASHPTGESYEQYF. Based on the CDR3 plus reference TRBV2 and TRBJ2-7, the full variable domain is EPEVTQTPSHQVTQMGQEVILRCVPISNHLYFYWYRQILGQKVEFLVSFYNNEISEKSEIFDDQFSVERPDGSNFTLKIRSTKLEDSAMYFCASHPTGESYEQYFGPGTRLTVT.

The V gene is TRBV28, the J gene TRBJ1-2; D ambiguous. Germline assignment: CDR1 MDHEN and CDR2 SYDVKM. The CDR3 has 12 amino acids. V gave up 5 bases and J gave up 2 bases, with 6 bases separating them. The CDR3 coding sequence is TGTGCCAGCAGTCGGGGAAACTATGGCTACACCTTC. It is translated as CASSRGNYGYTF.

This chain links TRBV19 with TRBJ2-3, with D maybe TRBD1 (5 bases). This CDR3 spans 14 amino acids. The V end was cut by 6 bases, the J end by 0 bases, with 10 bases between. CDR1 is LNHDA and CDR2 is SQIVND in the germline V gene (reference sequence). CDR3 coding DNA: TGTGCCAGTAGGCTCAGGGCCAGCACAGATACGCAGTATTTT. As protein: CASRLRASTDTQYF.

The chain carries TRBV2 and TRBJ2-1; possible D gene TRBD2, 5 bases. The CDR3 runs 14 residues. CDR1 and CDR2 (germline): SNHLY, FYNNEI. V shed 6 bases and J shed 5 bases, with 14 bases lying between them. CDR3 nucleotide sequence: TGTGCCAGCAGACTAGTCTTGGGGAACAATGAGCAGTTCTTC. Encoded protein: CASRLVLGNNEQFF.

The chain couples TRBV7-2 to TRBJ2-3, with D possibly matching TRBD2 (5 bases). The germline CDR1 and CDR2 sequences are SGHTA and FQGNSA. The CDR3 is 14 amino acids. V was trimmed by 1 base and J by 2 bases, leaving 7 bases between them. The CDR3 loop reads CASSLGLNTDTQYF. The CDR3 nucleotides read TGTGCCAGCAGCTTAGGACTAAACACAGATACGCAGTATTTT.

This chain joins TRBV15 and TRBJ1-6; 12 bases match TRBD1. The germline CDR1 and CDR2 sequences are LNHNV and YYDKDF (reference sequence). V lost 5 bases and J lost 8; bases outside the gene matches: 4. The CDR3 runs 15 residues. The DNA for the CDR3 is TGTGCCACCAGCGCCTGGGACAGGGGGCATTCACCCCTCCACTTT. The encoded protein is CATSAWDRGHSPLHF. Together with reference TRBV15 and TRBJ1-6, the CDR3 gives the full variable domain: DAMVIQNPRYQVTQFGKPVTLSCSQTLNHNVMYWYQQKSSQAPKLLFHYYDKDFNNEADTPDNFQSRRPNTSFCFLDIRSPGLGDTAMYLCATSAWDRGHSPLHFGNGTRLTVT.

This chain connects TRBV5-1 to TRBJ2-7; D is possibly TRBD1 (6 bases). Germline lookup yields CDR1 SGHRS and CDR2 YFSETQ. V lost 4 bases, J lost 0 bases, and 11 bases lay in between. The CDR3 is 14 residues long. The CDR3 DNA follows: TGCGCCAGCAGCCGGGCAGGGGACTCCTACGAGCAGTACTTC. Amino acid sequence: CASSRAGDSYEQYF. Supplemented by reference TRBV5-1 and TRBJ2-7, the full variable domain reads KAGVTQTPRYLIKTRGQQVTLSCSPISGHRSVSWYQQTPGQGLQFLFEYFSETQRNKGNFPGRFSGRQFSNSRSEMNVSTLELGDSALYLCASSRAGDSYEQYFGPGTRLTVT.

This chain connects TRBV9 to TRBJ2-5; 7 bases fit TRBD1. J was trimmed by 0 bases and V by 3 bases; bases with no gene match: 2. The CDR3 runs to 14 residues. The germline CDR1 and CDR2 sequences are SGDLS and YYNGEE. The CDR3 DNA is TGTGCCAGCAGCGCCGGGACAGACCAAGAGACCCAGTACTTC. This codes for CASSAGTDQETQYF.

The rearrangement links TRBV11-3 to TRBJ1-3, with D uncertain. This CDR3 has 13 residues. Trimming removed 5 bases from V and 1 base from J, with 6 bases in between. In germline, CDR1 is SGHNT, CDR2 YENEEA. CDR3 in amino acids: CASSMLSGNTIYF. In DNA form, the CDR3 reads TGTGCCAGCAGCATGTTATCTGGAAACACCATATATTTT.

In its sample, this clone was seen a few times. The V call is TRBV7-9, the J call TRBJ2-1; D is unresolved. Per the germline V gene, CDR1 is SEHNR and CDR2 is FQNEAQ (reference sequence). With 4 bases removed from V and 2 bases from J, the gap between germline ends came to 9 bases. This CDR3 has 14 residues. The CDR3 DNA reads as TGTGCCAGCAGCTCCACTTTAACCTACAATGAGCAGTTCTTC. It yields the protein CASSSTLTYNEQFF. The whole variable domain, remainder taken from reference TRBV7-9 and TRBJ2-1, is DTGVSQNPRHKITKRGQNVTFRCDPISEHNRLYWYRQTLGQGPEFLTYFQNEAQLEKSRLLSDRFSAERPKGSFSTLEIQRTEQGDSAMYLCASSSTLTYNEQFFGPGTRLTVL.

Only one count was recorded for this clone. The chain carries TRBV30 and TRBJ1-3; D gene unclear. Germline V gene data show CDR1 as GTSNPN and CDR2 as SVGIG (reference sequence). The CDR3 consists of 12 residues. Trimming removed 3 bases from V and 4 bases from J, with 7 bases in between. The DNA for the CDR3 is TGTGCCTGGAGGAGTAGAGGAAACACCATATATTTT. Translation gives CAWRSRGNTIYF.

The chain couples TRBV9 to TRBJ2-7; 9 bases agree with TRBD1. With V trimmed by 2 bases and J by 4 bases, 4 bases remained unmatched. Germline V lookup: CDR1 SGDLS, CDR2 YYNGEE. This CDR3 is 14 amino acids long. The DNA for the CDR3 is TGTGCCAGCAGCGTGGGACAGGGAGATTACGAGCAGTACTTC. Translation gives CASSVGQGDYEQYF.

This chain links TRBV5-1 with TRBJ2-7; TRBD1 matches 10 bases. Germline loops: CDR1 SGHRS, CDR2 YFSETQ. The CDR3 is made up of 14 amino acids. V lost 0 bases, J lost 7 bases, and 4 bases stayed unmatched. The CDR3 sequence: CASSLGQGAREQYF. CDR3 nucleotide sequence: TGCGCCAGCAGCTTGGGACAGGGGGCACGGGAGCAGTACTTC.

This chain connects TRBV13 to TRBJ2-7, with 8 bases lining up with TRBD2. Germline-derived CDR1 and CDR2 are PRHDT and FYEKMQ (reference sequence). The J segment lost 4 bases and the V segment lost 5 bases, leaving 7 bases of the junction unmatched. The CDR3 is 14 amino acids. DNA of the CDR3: TGTGCCAGCAGCCCCCGGGGGGGTAGATACGAGCAGTACTTC. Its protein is CASSPRGGRYEQYF.

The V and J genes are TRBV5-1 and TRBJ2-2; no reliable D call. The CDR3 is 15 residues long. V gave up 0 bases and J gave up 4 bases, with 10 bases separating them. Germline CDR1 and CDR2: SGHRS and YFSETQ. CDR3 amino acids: CASSLDSWSTGELFF. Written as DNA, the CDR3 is TGCGCCAGCAGCTTGGATTCTTGGAGCACCGGGGAGCTGTTTTTT.

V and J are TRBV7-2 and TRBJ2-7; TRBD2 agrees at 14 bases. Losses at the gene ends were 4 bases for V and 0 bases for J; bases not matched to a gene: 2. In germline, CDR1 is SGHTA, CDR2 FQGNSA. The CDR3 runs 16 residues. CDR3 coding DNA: TGTGCCAGCAGCTCTGGGACTAGCGGGAGCTCCTACGAGCAGTACTTC. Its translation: CASSSGTSGSSYEQYF.

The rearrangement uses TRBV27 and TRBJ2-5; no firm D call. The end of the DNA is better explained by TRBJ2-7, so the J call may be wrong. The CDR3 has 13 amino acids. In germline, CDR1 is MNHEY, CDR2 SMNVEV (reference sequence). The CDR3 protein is CASSLGQFYEQYF. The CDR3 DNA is TGTGCCAGCAGTTTAGGGCAGTTCTACGAGCAGTACTTC.

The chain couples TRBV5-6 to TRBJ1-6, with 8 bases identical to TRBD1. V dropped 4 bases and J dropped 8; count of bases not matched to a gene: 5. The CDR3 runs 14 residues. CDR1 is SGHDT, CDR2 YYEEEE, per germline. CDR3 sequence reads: CASSRQGWDSPLHF. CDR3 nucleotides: TGTGCCAGCAGCCGACAGGGGTGGGATTCACCCCTCCACTTT.

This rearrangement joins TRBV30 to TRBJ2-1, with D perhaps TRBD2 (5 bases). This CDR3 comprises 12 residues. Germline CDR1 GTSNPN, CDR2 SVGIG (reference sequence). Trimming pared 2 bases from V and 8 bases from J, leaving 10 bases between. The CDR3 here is CAWSRGGHEQFF. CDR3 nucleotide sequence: TGTGCCTGGAGTCGGGGTGGCCATGAGCAGTTCTTC. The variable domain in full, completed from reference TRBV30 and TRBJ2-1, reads SQTIHQWPATLVQPVGSPLSLECTVEGTSNPNLYWYRQAAGRGLQLLFYSVGIGQISSEVPQNLSASRPQDRQFILSSKKLLLSDSGFYLCAWSRGGHEQFFGPGTRLTVL.